These T cell receptor beta chains were read from a single sample in a study of T cell repertoires in cytomegalovirus infection. TCRdb re-called the reads with MiXCR, one entry per CDR3 protein. The sample has 270,000 or so distinct CDR3 sequences; over 15% are singletons. Sequences were obtained from CD8+ T cells from PBMCs. Receptor source: a human donor in good health (CMV status not recorded). Some clones in this sample may be carry-over from other donors' samples. The CDR3 runs from the conserved cysteine through the conserved F or W. A D gene is named only where the DNA matches it firmly. Expanded clones get a size class; other rows say once, few or many, or leave the size out.

d_gene	v_gene	j_gene	abundance	CDR3nt	CDR3aa
NA	TRBV12-3/TRBV12-4	TRBJ2-1	many	TGTGCCAGCAGTCCCTCCTCTAGGCCGCCCTCCAAGGGCGAGCAGTTCTTC	CASSPSSRPPSKGEQFF
TRBD2	TRBV6-5	TRBJ2-3	NA	TGTGCCAGCAGTTACTCGATCCCTTCAGCTAGCGGGGGGGCCATGGATACGCAGTATTTT	CASSYSIPSASGGAMDTQYF
TRBD2	TRBV7-9	TRBJ2-5	many	TGTGCCAGCAGCCAGACTAGCGGGGGGTCTCGAGAGACCCAGTACTTC	CASSQTSGGSRETQYF
NA	TRBV27	TRBJ2-1	many	TGTGCCACCTCAATTGGGGACGGGGAGTTCTTC	CATSIGDGEFF
NA	TRBV5-5	TRBJ2-1	NA	TGTGCCAGCAGCCGCACAGAGAGCTCCTACAATGAGCAGTTCTTC	CASSRTESSYNEQFF
NA	TRBV18	TRBJ1-1	NA	TGTGCCAGCTCACTAGGTGGGGGCGAGTATACTGAAGCTTTCTTT	CASSLGGGEYTEAFF
NA	TRBV2	TRBJ2-3	few	TGTGCCAGCATTGAAAGCGGCCTAGATACGCAGTATTTT	CASIESGLDTQYF
TRBD2	TRBV29-1	TRBJ2-3	few	TGCAGCGTGTCAGATTATCCCCCGGTGCCCAGCGGGGGTAGCACAGATACGCAGTATTTT	CSVSDYPPVPSGGSTDTQYF
NA	TRBV6-2/TRBV6-3	TRBJ1-2	many	TGTGCCAGCACCCACCCTGGGACAATTAACTATGGCTACACCTTC	CASTHPGTINYGYTF
NA	TRBV6-6	TRBJ1-1	many	TGTGCCAGCAGTTACTCGGGGGTCGGCACTGAAGCTTTCTTT	CASSYSGVGTEAFF
NA	TRBV29-1	TRBJ2-7	NA	TGCAGCGTTGAAGAGGCCTACGAGCAGTACTTC	CSVEEAYEQYF
NA	TRBV29-1	TRBJ2-7	NA	TGCAGCGTTGAGGCGGCACCCTACGAGCAGTACTTC	CSVEAAPYEQYF
NA	TRBV28	TRBJ1-6	many	TGTGCCAGCAGTTTAAACAAATATAATTCACCCCTCCACTTT	CASSLNKYNSPLHF
NA	TRBV27	TRBJ1-2	few	TGTGCCAGCAGTCTGACAAATGAGAACTATGGCTACACCTTC	CASSLTNENYGYTF
TRBD1	TRBV7-4	TRBJ2-7	few	TGTGCCAGCAGCGCCGGACCGGGACAGGCCATCTACGAGCAGTACTTC	CASSAGPGQAIYEQYF
NA	TRBV4-1	TRBJ1-3	few	TGCGCCAGCAGCCAAGAAAGGATTTTGACTAGCTCTGGAAACACCATATATTTT	CASSQERILTSSGNTIYF
NA	TRBV6-2/TRBV6-3	TRBJ2-7	NA	TGTGCCAGCAGTTACACGGGTCACGAGCAGTACTTC	CASSYTGHEQYF
TRBD2	TRBV19	TRBJ2-1	NA	TGTGCCAGTAGTATCCGGGGGGACTCCTACAATGAGCAGTTCTTC	CASSIRGDSYNEQFF
NA	TRBV7-2	TRBJ2-5	many	TGTGCCAGCAGCTTAGATTGGGCGCTAAGGGGAGAGACCCAGTACTTC	CASSLDWALRGETQYF
TRBD1	TRBV29-1	TRBJ2-6	NA	TGCAGCGTAGAAACAGGGGGCTCTGGGGCCAACGTCCTGACTTTC	CSVETGGSGANVLTF
TRBD1	TRBV29-1	TRBJ1-2	few	TGCAGCGTGGAGACCATCCGGGACAGGGGCTATGGCTACACCTTC	CSVETIRDRGYGYTF
NA	TRBV5-4	TRBJ2-7	many	TGTGCCAGCAGCTTGACCGGGACACCCGCCTACGAGCAGTACTTC	CASSLTGTPAYEQYF
TRBD2	TRBV11-2	TRBJ2-1	many	TGTGCCAGCAGCTTGGACAGGACTAGCGGGGGCCCCAGCCTCTACAATGAGCAGTTCTTC	CASSLDRTSGGPSLYNEQFF
NA	TRBV7-2	TRBJ2-7	many	TGTGCCAGCAGCTTAGGGGGTGTAGGGATTAGCTACGAGCAGTACTTC	CASSLGGVGISYEQYF
NA	TRBV2	TRBJ1-5	once	TGTGCCAGCAGTGAAGGGGGTATCAGCAATCAGCCCCAGCATTTT	CASSEGGISNQPQHF
NA	TRBV9	TRBJ2-7	NA	TGTGCCAGCAGCCCTACCCCATGGGAGAACGACTCCTACGAGCAGTACTTC	CASSPTPWENDSYEQYF
NA	TRBV15	TRBJ1-4	NA	TGTGCCACCAGCAGAGATAGGGGCCTTAATGAAAAACTGTTTTTT	CATSRDRGLNEKLFF
NA	TRBV27	TRBJ2-1	medium-sized	TGTGCCAGCAGTTCGGGGGGCGGCGGGAGCTCCTACAATGAGCAGTTCTTC	CASSSGGGGSSYNEQFF
TRBD1	TRBV7-6	TRBJ1-2	NA	TGTGCCAGCAGCCTAGACAGGGGAGGTAACTATGGCTACACCTTC	CASSLDRGGNYGYTF
NA	TRBV7-2	TRBJ1-1	many	TGTGCCAGCAGCTTAGCAGGGGGGGTAATTGAAGCTTTCTTT	CASSLAGGVIEAFF
NA	TRBV7-2	TRBJ2-2	many	TGTGCCAGCGGCCATGGGGGCACCGGGGAGCTGTTTTTT	CASGHGGTGELFF